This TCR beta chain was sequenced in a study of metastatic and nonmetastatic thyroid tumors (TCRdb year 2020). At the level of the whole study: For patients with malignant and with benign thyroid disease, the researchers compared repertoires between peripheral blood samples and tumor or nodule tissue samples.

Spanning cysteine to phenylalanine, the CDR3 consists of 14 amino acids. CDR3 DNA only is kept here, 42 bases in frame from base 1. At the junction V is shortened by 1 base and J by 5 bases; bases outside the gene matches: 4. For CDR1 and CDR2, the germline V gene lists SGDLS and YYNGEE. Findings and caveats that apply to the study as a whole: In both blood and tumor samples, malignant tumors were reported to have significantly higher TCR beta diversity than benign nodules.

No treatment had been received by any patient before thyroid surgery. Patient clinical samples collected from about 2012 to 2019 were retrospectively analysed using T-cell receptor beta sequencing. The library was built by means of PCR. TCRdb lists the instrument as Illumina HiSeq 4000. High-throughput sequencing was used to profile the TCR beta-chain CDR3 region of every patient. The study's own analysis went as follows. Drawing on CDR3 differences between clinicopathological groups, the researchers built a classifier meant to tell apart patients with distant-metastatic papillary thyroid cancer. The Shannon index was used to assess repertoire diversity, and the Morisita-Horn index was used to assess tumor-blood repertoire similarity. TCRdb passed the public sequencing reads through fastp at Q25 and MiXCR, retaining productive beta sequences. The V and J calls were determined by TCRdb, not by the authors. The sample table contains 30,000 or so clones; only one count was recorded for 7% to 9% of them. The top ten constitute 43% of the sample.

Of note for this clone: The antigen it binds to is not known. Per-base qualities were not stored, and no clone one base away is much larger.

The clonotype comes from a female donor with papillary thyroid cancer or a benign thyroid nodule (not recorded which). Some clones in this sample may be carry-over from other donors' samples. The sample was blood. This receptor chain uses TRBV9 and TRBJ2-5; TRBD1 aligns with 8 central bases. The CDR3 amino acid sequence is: CASSVSQGAETQYF. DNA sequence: TGTGCCAGCAGCGTAAGTCAGGGGGCGGAGACCCAGTACTTC.